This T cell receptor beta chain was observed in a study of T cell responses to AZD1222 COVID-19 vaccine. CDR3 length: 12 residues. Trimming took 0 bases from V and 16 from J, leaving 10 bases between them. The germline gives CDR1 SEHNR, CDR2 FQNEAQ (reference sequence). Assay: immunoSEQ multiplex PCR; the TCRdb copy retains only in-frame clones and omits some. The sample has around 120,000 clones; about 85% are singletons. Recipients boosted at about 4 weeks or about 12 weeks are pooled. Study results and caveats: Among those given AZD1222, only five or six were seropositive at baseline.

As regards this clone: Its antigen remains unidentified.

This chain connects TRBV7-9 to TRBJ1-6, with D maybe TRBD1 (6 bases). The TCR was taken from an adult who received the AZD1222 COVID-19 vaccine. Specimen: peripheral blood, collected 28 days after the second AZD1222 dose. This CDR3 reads CASSLAGGHLHF. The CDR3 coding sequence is TGTGCCAGCAGCTTAGCGGGGGGACATCTCCACTTT.